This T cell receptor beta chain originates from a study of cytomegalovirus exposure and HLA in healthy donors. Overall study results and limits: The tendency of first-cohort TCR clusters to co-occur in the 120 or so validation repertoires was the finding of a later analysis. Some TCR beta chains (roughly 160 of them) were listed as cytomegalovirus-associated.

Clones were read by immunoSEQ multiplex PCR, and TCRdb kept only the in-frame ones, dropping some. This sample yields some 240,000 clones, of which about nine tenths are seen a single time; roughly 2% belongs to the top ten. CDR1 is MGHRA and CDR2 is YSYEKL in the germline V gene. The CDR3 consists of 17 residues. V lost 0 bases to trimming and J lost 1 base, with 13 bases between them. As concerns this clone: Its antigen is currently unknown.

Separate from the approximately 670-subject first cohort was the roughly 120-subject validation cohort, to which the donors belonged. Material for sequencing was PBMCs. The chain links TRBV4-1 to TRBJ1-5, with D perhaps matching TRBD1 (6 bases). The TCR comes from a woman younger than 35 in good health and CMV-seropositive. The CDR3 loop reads CASSQEQGRPSNQPQHF. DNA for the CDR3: TGCGCCAGCAGCCAAGAACAGGGACGGCCGAGCAATCAGCCCCAGCATTTT.